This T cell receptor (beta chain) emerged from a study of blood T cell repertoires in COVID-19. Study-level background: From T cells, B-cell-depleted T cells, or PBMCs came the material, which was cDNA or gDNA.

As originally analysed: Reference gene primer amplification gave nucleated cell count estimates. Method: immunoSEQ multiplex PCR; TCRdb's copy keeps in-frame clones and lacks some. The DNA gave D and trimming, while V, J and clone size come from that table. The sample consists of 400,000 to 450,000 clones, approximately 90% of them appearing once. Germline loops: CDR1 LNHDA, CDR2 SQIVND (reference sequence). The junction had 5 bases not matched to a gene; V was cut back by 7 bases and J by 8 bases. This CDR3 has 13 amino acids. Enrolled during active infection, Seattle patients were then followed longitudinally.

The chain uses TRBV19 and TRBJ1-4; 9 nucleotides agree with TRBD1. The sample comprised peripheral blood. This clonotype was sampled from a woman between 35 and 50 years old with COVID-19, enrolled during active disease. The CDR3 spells CASNRGPGEKLFF. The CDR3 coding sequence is TGTGCCAGTAACAGGGGGCCGGGGGAAAAACTGTTTTTT. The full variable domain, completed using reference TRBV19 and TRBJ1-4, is DGGITQSPKYLFRKEGQNVTLSCEQNLNHDAMYWYRQDPGQGLRLIYYSQIVNDFQKGDIAEGYSVSREKKESFPLTVTSAQKNPTAFYLCASNRGPGEKLFFGSGTQLSVL.